A selection of T cell receptor beta chains follows, all from one sample in a study of radiotherapy plus CTLA-4 blockade in lung cancer. Using immunoSEQ multiplex PCR, the repertoire was profiled, and TCRdb retains in-frame clones only, with some absent. The repertoire holds tens of thousands of clones, roughly four fifths seen once, with roughly 3.1% in the top ten. The sample here was peripheral blood, taken from a patient treated with radiotherapy plus ipilimumab. The receptors shown here come from a human donor with non-small cell lung cancer who had a complete response to radiotherapy plus ipilimumab. Each CDR3 is given without its conserved first and last residue.

v_gene	j_gene	len	CDR3aa
TRBV28	TRBJ2-3	13	ASSFPGLTRGTQY
TRBV7-9	TRBJ2-1	14	ASSLRTSGSPNEQF
TRBV5-5	TRBJ2-7	15	ASSPNLQGMTAYEQY
TRBV9	TRBJ1-2	12	ASSASGRRIGYT
TRBV18	TRBJ2-7	13	ASSRRRQGSYEQY
TRBV19	TRBJ2-4	12	ASTPPGQVNIQY
TRBV7-9	TRBJ2-7	11	ASSPSQGGEQY
TRBV9	TRBJ2-2	13	ASTSLGQNTGELF
TRBV19	TRBJ1-2	11	ASSIGRDLGYT
TRBV6-5	TRBJ2-5	14	ASSYFASLKAETQY
TRBV23-1	TRBJ2-7	18	ASSQSAVRDGASSSYEQY
TRBV15	TRBJ1-1	12	ATSRVGGDTEAF
TRBV28	TRBJ1-5	10	ASGLQGQPQH
TRBV10-3	TRBJ1-2	10	ATPDREDGYT
TRBV10-2	TRBJ2-3	12	ASRLTSGSDTQY
TRBV5-3	TRBJ1-5	16	ARSFSPEDRWGDQPQH
TRBV7-8	TRBJ2-1	12	ASSLEGWGRGQF
TRBV19	TRBJ2-7	14	ASSIKGTGLVYEQY
TRBV19	TRBJ2-1	13	ATGSPGLPYNEQF
TRBV30	TRBJ1-4	12	AWGSRVTNEKLF
TRBV5-6	TRBJ2-7	14	ASSFLSGGSSYEQY
TRBV5-4	TRBJ1-1	14	ASSPDAGGHTTEAF
TRBV18	TRBJ2-5	14	ASSPLYRGQEETQY
TRBV5-1	TRBJ1-5	11	ASREGPWQPQH
TRBV10-1	TRBJ2-7	13	ASSDSGQGKGEQY
TRBV7-2	-	13	ASSLDMRPAYEQY
TRBV6-5	TRBJ2-2	11	ASSPRGTGELF
TRBV9	TRBJ2-5	13	ASSVAPGLAETQY
TRBV30	TRBJ2-1	11	AWNQGAGNEQF
TRBV7-2	TRBJ2-1	12	ASSLLQGGDEQF
TRBV4-3	TRBJ2-3	17	ASSQDMRRGASFTDTQY
TRBV5-1	TRBJ2-1	12	ASSRRGGSDEQF
TRBV7-3	TRBJ1-1	11	ASSRTTNTEAF
TRBV7-9	TRBJ2-1	9	ASSLGQEQF
TRBV18	TRBJ2-2	15	ASSPTSGVDKPRELF
TRBV7-2	TRBJ1-5	13	ASSRQGYSNQPQH
TRBV4-1	TRBJ2-1	15	ASSQVHRGQGYNEQF
TRBV18	TRBJ1-2	11	ASSPDRGQGYT
TRBV4-1	TRBJ2-5	12	ASSQGQGSETQY
TRBV5-6	TRBJ2-1	11	ASSFYRESEQF
TRBV7-9	TRBJ1-3	14	ASSLEESDSGNTIY
TRBV6-5	TRBJ2-1	12	ASSYGTGVNEQF
TRBV11-2	TRBJ1-5	12	ASSLTQGAQPQH
TRBV29-1	TRBJ2-7	12	SVQPISSSYEQY
TRBV10-1	TRBJ2-3	13	ASSQDPGPTDTQY
TRBV11-2	TRBJ2-7	13	ASSLGDRDSYEQY
TRBV19	TRBJ2-3	11	ASSIVAPDTQY
TRBV5-4	TRBJ2-3	14	ASSLGQREGTDTQY
TRBV4-3	TRBJ2-7	12	ASSRWTGLYEQY
TRBV5-6	TRBJ2-2	12	ASSSTGSTGELF